This T cell receptor (beta chain) was profiled in a study of blood T cell repertoires in COVID-19. Study in general: The cDNA or gDNA used as material had been derived from T cells, B-cell-depleted T cells, or PBMCs.

This clone has only a few counts. Sequencing was performed with immunoSEQ multiplex PCR; in TCRdb, only in-frame clones are kept and a portion is missing. The data hold some 240,000 clones, with 81% observed a single time. This clonotype originated in a woman aged 80 or over with COVID-19, enrolled during active disease. The specimen sequenced was peripheral blood.

Here the CDR3 reads CASSPPSGNTEAFF. The CDR3 region has the DNA TGTGCCAGCTCACCACCGTCGGGGAACACTGAAGCTTTCTTT. The chain links TRBV18 to TRBJ1-1; D is ambiguous. Deletions cut 0 bases from V and 1 base from J, with 6 bases between. The CDR3 loop spans 14 amino acids. Germline loops: CDR1 KGHSH, CDR2 LQKENI.